The present T cell receptor beta chain was sequenced within a study of regulatory T cells in long-lasting Graves disease. Time point: persistent/refractory GD, antithyroid drugs over 5 years with positive TRAb. After RNA was extracted from PBMCs, the TCR library was made from it. Each patient gave approximately 8.8 milliliters of EDTA-anticoagulated peripheral blood. V shed 1 base and J 2 bases; nucleotides not matched to a gene: 5. In germline, CDR1 is SEHNR, CDR2 FQNEAQ (reference sequence). This CDR3 region has 16 residues. CDR3 regions were amplified by Arm-PCR using iRepertoire HTBI primers to build TCR beta libraries. Using its own MiXCR run on the multiplex PCR reads, TCRdb lists one record per CDR3 protein. The data show 310,000 or so distinct CDR3 sequences, roughly 21% seen once.

The sequencing used peripheral blood mononuclear cells (PBMCs), collected when the disease was refractory, from a patient treated with antithyroid drugs. The genes are TRBV7-9 and TRBJ2-5; 9 bases fit TRBD2. The TCR was taken from a female donor with Graves disease. CDR3 loop: CASSLEILAGQETQYF. DNA for the CDR3: TGTGCCAGCAGCTTAGAGATACTAGCGGGTCAAGAGACCCAGTACTTC.